This entry is about one TCR beta chain. Its antigen is unidentified. Sequencing of TCR beta drew on CD8+ and CD4+ T cells from blood. The CD8+ and CD4+ T cells were negatively isolated, with the TEMRA cells enriched by FACS. These data belong to a study of CD8 T cells in Susac syndrome. Study outcomes and limitations: Individuals included in the TCR sequencing and HLA analysis were acknowledged by the study to be relatively few in number.

Trimming took off 2 bases at V and 4 bases at J, with 8 bases between the two ends. The germline V gene encodes CDR1 SGHDN and CDR2 FVKESK. CDR3 length: 13 amino acids. RNA amounts of roughly 0.45 to 1 ug underwent reverse transcription with random hexamers. A single record per CDR3 protein comes from TCRdb applying MiXCR to the immunoSEQ multiplex PCR reads. The sample includes 95,000 to 150,000 distinct CDR3 sequences, over 85% seen only once; the top ten take over 0.3%. The material sequenced was CD8+ T cells from PBMCs. The TCR was taken from a human donor with multiple sclerosis. V gene TRBV14 combines with J gene TRBJ1-1, with D uncertain. The CDR3 region is CASSQLVSTEAFF. DNA of the CDR3: TGTGCCAGCAGCCAACTGGTATCCACTGAAGCTTTCTTT.